Below, 6 T cell receptor beta chains from the same sample are listed, as sequenced in a study of OX40 agonist ivuxolimab in advanced cancers. Produced via immunoSEQ multiplex PCR; TCRdb's table is partial and in-frame only. The data contain more than 20,000 clones, more than 75% of them singletons. The sequenced sample was CD4+ or CD8+ T cells sorted from blood, obtained in a trial of the OX40 agonist ivuxolimab. These receptors came from an adult with an advanced solid tumor such as melanoma, head and neck, liver or kidney cancer.

The chain links TRBV7-3 to TRBJ2-2, with a possible D match to TRBD1 (5 bases). The CDR3 has 16 amino acids. V lost 2 bases and J 2 bases, leaving 12 bases between the germline ends. From germline, CDR1 is SGHTA and CDR2 FQGTGA. CDR3 amino acids: CASSLGAGFNTGELFF. In nucleotides, the CDR3 is TGTGCCAGCAGCTTAGGGGCAGGTTTTAACACCGGGGAGCTGTTTTTT.

The J gene is TRBJ1-1, the V gene TRBV30; D not resolved. The V end lost 6 bases, the J end lost 10 bases, and 21 bases lay between the germline ends. Germline assignment: CDR1 GTSNPN and CDR2 SVGIG (reference sequence). This CDR3 contains 13 residues. The chain's CDR3 is CACASGEGARAFF. As DNA, the CDR3 is TGTGCCTGTGCCTCCGGGGAGGGAGCGAGAGCTTTCTTT.

In its sample, this clone was seen a few times. The chain combines TRBV14 with TRBJ1-6; D unclear. Germline lookup yields CDR1 SGHDN and CDR2 FVKESK. V dropped 5 bases and J dropped 10 bases, with 15 bases sitting between them. CDR3 length equals 14 residues. CDR3 DNA: TGTGCCAGCAGCGGGCTACAATCGGGCTCACCCCTCCACTTT. Its protein is CASSGLQSGSPLHF.

CDR3 sequence: CASGLVNGDRGQGELFF. In nucleotides, the CDR3 is TGTGCTAGTGGTTTGGTAAACGGGGACAGGGGGCAAGGGGAGCTGTTTTTT. This sequence joins TRBV12-5 and TRBJ2-2, with 12 positions matching TRBD1. V dropped 0 bases and J dropped 8; count of bases not matched to a gene: 7. Germline values: CDR1 LGHNT, CDR2 FRNRAP. CDR3 size: 17 residues.

This clone was counted only a few times. The chain uses TRBV19 and TRBJ1-2, with unresolved D. The CDR3 runs 11 residues. CDR1 is LNHDA and CDR2 is SQIVND in the germline V gene (reference sequence). Trimming pared 3 bases from V and 8 bases from J, leaving 7 bases between. In DNA form, the CDR3 reads TGTGCCAGTAGTATCAAGGAAGGCTACACCTTC. Translating it yields CASSIKEGYTF. Full variable domain (rest looked up from reference TRBV19 and TRBJ1-2): DGGITQSPKYLFRKEGQNVTLSCEQNLNHDAMYWYRQDPGQGLRLIYYSQIVNDFQKGDIAEGYSVSREKKESFPLTVTSAQKNPTAFYLCASSIKEGYTFGSGTRLTVV.

CDR3 amino acids: CASQARGAYNEQFF. DNA for the CDR3: TGTGCCAGTCAAGCCAGGGGGGCCTACAATGAGCAGTTCTTC. This chain uses TRBV6-5 with TRBJ2-1; weak D call: TRBD1 (7 bases). Between the trimmed V and J ends, which lost 9 bases and 2 bases, there was a span of 14 bases. This CDR3 is built from 14 residues. Germline CDR1 MNHEY, CDR2 SVGAGI.